This T cell receptor (beta chain) was captured by sequencing in a study of memory CD4+ T cells and cytomegalovirus serostatus. TCRdb's table, derived via immunoSEQ multiplex PCR, lists solely in-frame clones and lacks some. Here the sample spans some 47,000 clones, around 80% being singletons. Whole-study findings and limits: CD4+ memory repertoires contained about two fifths of the roughly 160 reported CMV TCRbeta sequences.

Single viable CD3+CD4+CD8-CD45RO+ cells were sorted as the memory CD4+ T cells. Positive selection with CD4 microbeads enriched total CD4+ T cells. This clone rates as medium-sized (0.01 to 0.1%). Its antigen remains unknown. Germline V gene sequence: CDR1 SGHVS, CDR2 FNYEAQ. V was shortened by 1 base and J by 4 bases, with 16 bases between the two germline ends. The CDR3 length is 16 residues. The chain recombines TRBV7-6 with TRBJ1-1, with D possibly matching TRBD1 (5 bases). The sequencing input was memory CD4+ T cells from blood. The sequence was collected from an adult in good health and CMV-seronegative. CDR3 sequence reads: CASSLGKQDRSTEAFF. For the CDR3, the DNA is TGTGCCAGCAGCTTAGGGAAACAGGATAGGAGCACTGAAGCTTTCTTT.